This TCR beta chain was observed in a study of blood T cell repertoires in COVID-19. For the study at large: Sources were T cells, B-cell-depleted T cells, or PBMCs; the material itself was cDNA or gDNA.

V was clipped by 3 bases and J by 4 bases, with 16 bases between them. This CDR3 contains 15 residues. Germline CDR1 is MNHEY and CDR2 is SVGEGT. Generated by immunoSEQ multiplex PCR, the TCRdb table keeps only in-frame clones and is missing some. Of over 150,000 clones listed, over 70% are singletons. The V call is TRBV6-2 or TRBV6-3, the J call TRBJ2-7; possible D gene TRBD2, 6 bases. This clonotype originated in a woman older than 75 with active or convalescent COVID-19. Sequenced sample: peripheral blood. The CDR3 loop reads CASSYPDKAGYEQYF. As DNA, the CDR3 is TGTGCCAGCAGTTATCCCGACAAAGCGGGTTACGAGCAGTACTTC.